The 6 T cell receptor beta chains given below trace back to one sample, sequenced in a study of blood T cell repertoires in COVID-19. Here immunoSEQ multiplex PCR was the method, and the copy in TCRdb shows in-frame clones only, minus some. Found here are 150,000 to 200,000 clones, about nine tenths of them singletons; the top ten hold approximately 9%. The sample comprised PBMCs or T cells enriched from blood (not recorded which). These receptors came from a woman in her late teens or twenties who had recovered from COVID-19.

This chain uses TRBV4-1 with TRBJ2-7; 8 nucleotides agree with TRBD1. The CDR3 covers 14 residues. Germline trimming cut 1 base from V and 9 bases from J; bases unmatched to any gene: 8. In germline, CDR1 is MGHRA, CDR2 YSYEKL. This chain's CDR3 is CASSQGTGYESQYF. The CDR3 DNA sequence: TGCGCCAGCAGCCAAGGGACAGGGTATGAGTCGCAGTACTTC.

CDR3 residues: CASSLESGGFQPQHF. CDR3 nucleotide sequence: TGCGCCAGCAGCCTGGAAAGTGGGGGGTTCCAGCCCCAGCATTTT. The chain is built from TRBV5-1 and TRBJ1-5; TRBD1 might be the D (5 bases). The germline V gene encodes CDR1 SGHRS and CDR2 YFSETQ. The CDR3 contains 15 residues. V was trimmed by 4 bases and J by 7 bases, leaving 18 bases between them. Full variable domain (missing parts from reference TRBV5-1 and TRBJ1-5): KAGVTQTPRYLIKTRGQQVTLSCSPISGHRSVSWYQQTPGQGLQFLFEYFSETQRNKGNFPGRFSGRQFSNSRSEMNVSTLELGDSALYLCASSLESGGFQPQHFGDGTRLSIL.

The chain has TRBV2 and TRBJ1-2; D is unclear. Per the germline V gene, CDR1 is SNHLY and CDR2 is FYNNEI. CDR3 length: 13 amino acids. V was shortened by 3 bases and J by 2 bases, with 7 bases between the two germline ends. In DNA, the CDR3 is TGTGCCAGCAGTGAGGCCTCAAACTATGGCTACACCTTC. Translation: CASSEASNYGYTF.

The genes are TRBV7-2 and TRBJ1-2; unclear D gene. The CDR3 length is 13 residues. Trimming removed 1 base at V and 4 bases at J, with 7 bases between. Looked up from germline, CDR1 is SGHTA and CDR2 is FQGNSA. CDR3 in amino acids: CASSLEYGYGYTF. The DNA for the CDR3 is TGTGCCAGCAGCTTAGAATACGGCTATGGCTACACCTTC. Variable domain in full (rest from reference TRBV7-2 and TRBJ1-2): GAGVSQSPSNKVTEKGKDVELRCDPISGHTALYWYRQSLGQGLEFLIYFQGNSAPDKSGLPSDRFSAERTGGSVSTLTIQRTQQEDSAVYLCASSLEYGYGYTFGSGTRLTVV.

CDR3 region: CASSPGDTNYGYTF. CDR3 DNA: TGTGCCAGCAGCCCGGGGGATACAAACTATGGCTACACCTTC. The V call is TRBV7-9, the J call TRBJ1-2, with D possibly being TRBD1 (5 bases). Looked up from germline, CDR1 is SEHNR and CDR2 is FQNEAQ (reference sequence). V lost 5 bases and J 2 bases, leaving 12 bases between the germline ends. The length of the CDR3 is 14 residues.

The CDR3 DNA follows: TGTGCCAGCAGCGTAGAGGGACAGGGGGCGGATGGCTACACCTTC. This translates into CASSVEGQGADGYTF. The rearrangement joins TRBV9 to TRBJ1-2; 12 bases are a match to TRBD1. The V and J ends lost 0 bases and 6 bases, in that order; junction bases with no gene match: 3. CDR3 size: 15 residues. Germline V gives CDR1 SGDLS, CDR2 YYNGEE.